This T cell receptor beta chain was profiled in a study of blood T cell repertoires in COVID-19. Overall study context: Acute and convalescent COVID-19 samples came from the United States, Italy and Spain.

Sequencing was performed with immunoSEQ multiplex PCR; in TCRdb, only in-frame clones are kept and a portion is missing. The sample carries around 400,000 clones, just under 90% recorded once. CDR1 and CDR2 (germline): SNHLY, FYNNEI. This CDR3 is built from 14 residues. Trimming took 4 bases from V and 13 from J, leaving 23 bases between them. Those enrolled, adults aged 18 to 89 years, came from about two dozen US areas. Sequenced material: PBMCs or T cells enriched from blood (not recorded which). The chain carries TRBV2 and TRBJ2-7; D not resolved. This TCR was sampled from a young woman who had recovered from COVID-19. CDR3 loop: CASSVSPDPIKIYF. The CDR3 DNA follows: TGTGCCAGCAGTGTGTCGCCAGATCCAATCAAGATATACTTC.